These 10 T cell receptor beta chains came from one sample sequenced in a study of OX40 agonist ivuxolimab in advanced cancers. TCRdb's table, derived via immunoSEQ multiplex PCR, lists solely in-frame clones and lacks some. The data hold about 71,000 clones, with under 90% observed a single time. This specimen was CD4+ or CD8+ T cells sorted from blood, taken in a trial of the OX40 agonist ivuxolimab. The receptors shown here come from an adult with an advanced solid tumor such as melanoma, head and neck, liver or kidney cancer.

The genes are TRBV6-6 and TRBJ1-6; possibly TRBD1 for D (6 bases). The ends were cut back, 5 bases at V and 10 bases at J, with 18 bases in the middle. This CDR3 has 15 amino acids. CDR1 is MNHNY and CDR2 is SVGAGI in the germline V gene (reference sequence). The CDR3 region has the DNA TGTGCCAGCAGTCCCCGGGGGGGGCAAGAATCACCCCTCCACTTT. Amino acids: CASSPRGGQESPLHF.

This rearrangement joins TRBV5-4 to TRBJ2-7, with 9 bases aligning to TRBD1. This CDR3 contains 15 residues. CDR1 and CDR2 from the germline V gene are SGHNT and YYREEE (reference sequence). Trimming took 3 bases from V and 0 from J; bases not matched to a gene: 4. The CDR3 sequence: CASSSQGASSYEQYF. In nucleotides, the CDR3 is TGTGCCAGCAGCTCACAGGGGGCGTCCTCCTACGAGCAGTACTTC.

This sequence joins TRBV6-4 and TRBJ2-5; tentatively, D is TRBD2 (7 bases). Germline CDR1 reads MRHNA; CDR2 reads SNTAGT. The CDR3 spans 18 residues. V was pared by 0 bases and J by 2 bases, with 19 bases between. CDR3 in DNA: TGTGCCAGCAGTGACTCTAGGGGGGGACAAAAAAGACAAGAGACCCAGTACTTC. Protein product: CASSDSRGGQKRQETQYF.

This rearrangement joins TRBV6-6 to TRBJ2-1, with TRBD1 matching over 10 bases. CDR3 size: 15 residues. V lost 6 bases and J lost 7; bases outside the gene matches: 9. Looked up from germline, CDR1 is MNHNY and CDR2 is SVGAGI (reference sequence). The CDR3 DNA follows: TGTGCCAGCAGGTTCCGGACAGGGGGTTCAAATGAGCAGTTCTTC. Translation gives CASRFRTGGSNEQFF.

The chain combines TRBV5-4 with TRBJ1-1, with D tentatively TRBD1 (5 bases). V was cut by 5 bases and J by 1 base, with 21 bases left in between. This CDR3 contains 17 residues. Germline CDR1 and CDR2: SGHNT and YYREEE (reference sequence). Here the CDR3 DNA reads TGTGCCAGCAGTGGGGGAAGTGGTATTAAAAAGAACACTGAAGCTTTCTTT. Translated: CASSGGSGIKKNTEAFF.

The chain links TRBV28 to TRBJ2-7; maybe TRBD1 (5 bases). This CDR3 comprises 14 residues. Per the germline V gene, CDR1 is MDHEN and CDR2 is SYDVKM. The germline V and J ends were trimmed by 5 bases and 2 bases, with 13 bases remaining between them. CDR3 in amino acids: CASSRQTKTYEQYV. DNA of the CDR3: TGTGCCAGCAGTCGACAGACCAAAACCTACGAGCAGTACGTC.

In nucleotides, the CDR3 is TGCGCCAGCAGCGCAACAGGGTTCGTGGAGACCCAGTACTTC. The encoded protein is CASSATGFVETQYF. J is TRBJ2-5 and V is TRBV4-1; possibly TRBD1 for D (6 bases). Germline V gene sequence: CDR1 MGHRA, CDR2 YSYEKL. Trimming cost V 5 bases and J 5 bases, with 15 bases left between them. The CDR3 is made up of 14 amino acids.

This clone was detected a few times. This chain uses TRBV19 with TRBJ1-1, with 8 bases aligning to TRBD1. CDR1 and CDR2 (germline): LNHDA, SQIVND (reference sequence). The CDR3 loop spans 17 amino acids. After removal of 7 bases from V and 5 bases from J, the junction contained 18 bases not matched to a gene. As DNA, the CDR3 is TGTGCCAGTATCCCTCGGACAGGGAATTGGTTAGGGACTGAAGCTTTCTTT. Its translation: CASIPRTGNWLGTEAFF.

The J gene is TRBJ1-1, the V gene TRBV5-1; D is possibly TRBD1 (6 bases). From germline, CDR1 is SGHRS and CDR2 YFSETQ. With 3 bases removed from V and 7 bases from J, the gap between germline ends came to 10 bases. The CDR3 sequence is 12 residues long. CDR3 bases: TGCGCCAGCAGCTCACAGGGAGTTGAAGCTTTCTTT. It codes for CASSSQGVEAFF. The whole variable domain, remainder taken from reference TRBV5-1 and TRBJ1-1, is KAGVTQTPRYLIKTRGQQVTLSCSPISGHRSVSWYQQTPGQGLQFLFEYFSETQRNKGNFPGRFSGRQFSNSRSEMNVSTLELGDSALYLCASSSQGVEAFFGQGTRLTVV.

The V gene is TRBV5-4, the J gene TRBJ1-2; maybe TRBD1 (6 bases). Germline assignment: CDR1 SGHNT and CDR2 YYREEE (reference sequence). The V end lost 5 bases, the J end lost 4 bases, and 12 bases lay between the germline ends. The CDR3 spans 13 residues. CDR3 nucleotide sequence: TGTGCCAGCAGTACTGACAGGAGCTATGGCTACACCTTC. As protein: CASSTDRSYGYTF.